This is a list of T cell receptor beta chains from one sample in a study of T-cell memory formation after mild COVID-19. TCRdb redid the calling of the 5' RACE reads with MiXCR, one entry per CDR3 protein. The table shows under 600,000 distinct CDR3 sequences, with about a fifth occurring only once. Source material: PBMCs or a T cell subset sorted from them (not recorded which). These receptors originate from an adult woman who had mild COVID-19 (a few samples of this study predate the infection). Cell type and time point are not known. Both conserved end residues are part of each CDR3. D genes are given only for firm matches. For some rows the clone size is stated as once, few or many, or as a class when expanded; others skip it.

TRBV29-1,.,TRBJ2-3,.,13,TGCAGCGTTGACGACAGGAACACAGATACGCAGTATTTT,CSVDDRNTDTQYF
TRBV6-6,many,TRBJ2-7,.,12,TGTGCCAGCAGTCCACAGGCTGGAGAGCAGTACTTC,CASSPQAGEQYF
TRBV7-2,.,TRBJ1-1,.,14,TGTGCCAGCAGCGTGCGCCAGGGGAACACTGAAGCTTTCTTT,CASSVRQGNTEAFF
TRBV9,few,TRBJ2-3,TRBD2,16,TGTGCCAGCAGCGAGAGCCCGAGCGGGAGGGGTGCTACGCAGTATTTT,CASSESPSGRGATQYF
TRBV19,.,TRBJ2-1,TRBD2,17,TGTGCCAGTAGTTCCTCTTGGACTAGCGGTTCCTACAATGAGCAGTTCTTC,CASSSSWTSGSYNEQFF
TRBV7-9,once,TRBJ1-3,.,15,TGTGCCAGCAGCTTGGACGGACGCTCTGGAAACACCATATATTTT,CASSLDGRSGNTIYF
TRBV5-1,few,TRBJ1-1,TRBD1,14,TGCGCCAGCAGCTGGGGACAGGGGGACACTGAAGCTTTCTTT,CASSWGQGDTEAFF
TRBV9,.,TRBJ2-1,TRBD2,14,TGTGCCAGCAGCGGCGGGGGGCCGGACAATGAGCAGTTCTTC,CASSGGGPDNEQFF
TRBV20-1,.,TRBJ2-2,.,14,TGCAGTACCCTCCCGCTGTTGAACACCGGGGAGCTGTTTTTT,CSTLPLLNTGELFF
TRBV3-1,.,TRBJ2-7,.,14,TGTGCCAGCAGCCGAGGAAGTAGCTCCTACGAGCAGTACTTC,CASSRGSSSYEQYF
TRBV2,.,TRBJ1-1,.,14,TGTGCCAGCAGTGCAGGGTGGAGGGAGACTGAAGCTTTCTTT,CASSAGWRETEAFF
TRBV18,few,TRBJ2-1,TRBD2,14,TGTGCCAGCTCGGTAGGGACTACCTACAATGAGCAGTTCTTC,CASSVGTTYNEQFF
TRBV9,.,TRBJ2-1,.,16,TGTGCCAGCAGCGCAGCTAGGCAGGGGACCTACAATGAGCAGTTCTTC,CASSAARQGTYNEQFF
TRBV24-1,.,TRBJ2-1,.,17,TGTGCCACCAGTGATGGTCCGGGCCGGGTCATTAGGGATGAGCAGTTCTTC,CATSDGPGRVIRDEQFF
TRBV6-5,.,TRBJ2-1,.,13,TGTGCCAGCAGTGCCTATAGGAACAATGAGCAGTTCTTC,CASSAYRNNEQFF
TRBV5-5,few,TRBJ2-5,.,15,TGTGCCAGCAGCTTGGAACCTACCAACCAAGAGACCCAGTACTTC,CASSLEPTNQETQYF
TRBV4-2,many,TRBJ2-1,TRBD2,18,TGTGCCAGCAGCCAAGACAGGGTAGCGGGGGGCCTCGGGGGGTGGCAGTTCTTC,CASSQDRVAGGLGGWQFF
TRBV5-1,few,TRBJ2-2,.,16,TGCGCCAGCAGTAACCCGCTCGCGCCGAACACCGGGGAGCTGTTTTTT,CASSNPLAPNTGELFF
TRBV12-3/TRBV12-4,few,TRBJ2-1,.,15,TGTGCCAGCAGTCCCTACGGGAGATCCTACAATGAGCAGTTCTTC,CASSPYGRSYNEQFF
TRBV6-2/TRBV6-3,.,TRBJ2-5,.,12,TGTGCCAGCAGTTCCCCCAGCACCACCCAGTACTTC,CASSSPSTTQYF
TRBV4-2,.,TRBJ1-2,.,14,TGTGCCAGCAGCCCCTCTCGGGGGGCCAGTGGCTACACCTTC,CASSPSRGASGYTF
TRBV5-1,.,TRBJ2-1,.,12,TGCGCCAGCACAAGTGGAGGGATTGAGCAGTTCTTC,CASTSGGIEQFF
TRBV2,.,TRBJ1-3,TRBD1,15,TGTGCCAGCAGCTCTCCAGGGGGCTTAGGAAACACCATATATTTT,CASSSPGGLGNTIYF
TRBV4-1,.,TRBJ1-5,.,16,TGCGCCAGCAGCCAACCCCGGGAGGGGATCAATCAGCCCCAGCATTTT,CASSQPREGINQPQHF
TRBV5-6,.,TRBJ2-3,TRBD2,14,TGTGCCAGCGAGAGACTAGCGGGGACAGATACGCAGTATTTT,CASERLAGTDTQYF
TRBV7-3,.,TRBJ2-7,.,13,TGTGCCAGCAGCCGCGCAATGAGCTACGAGCAGTACTTC,CASSRAMSYEQYF
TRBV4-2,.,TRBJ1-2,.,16,TGTGCCAGCAGCCAAGATTTCGGGGGCAGAAGCTATGGCTACACCTTC,CASSQDFGGRSYGYTF
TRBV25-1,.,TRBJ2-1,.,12,TGTGCCAGCAGTGGTCCTTGGGATGAGCAGTTCTTC,CASSGPWDEQFF
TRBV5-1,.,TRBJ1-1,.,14,TGCGCCAGCAGTTTCTCCAGGGAAGACACTGAAGCTTTCTTT,CASSFSREDTEAFF
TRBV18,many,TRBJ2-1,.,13,TGTGCCAGCTCACCGGGCCAGGGCAATGAGCAGTTCTTC,CASSPGQGNEQFF
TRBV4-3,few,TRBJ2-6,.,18,TGCGCCAGCAGCCAAGATCGGGTGGAGAGCTCTGGGGCCAACGTCCTGACTTTC,CASSQDRVESSGANVLTF
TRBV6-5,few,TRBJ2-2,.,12,TGTGCCAGTAGGACACCCACCGGGGAGCTGTTTTTT,CASRTPTGELFF
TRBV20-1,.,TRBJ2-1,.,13,TGCAGTGTACACCTTGACACGTACAATGAGCAGTTCTTC,CSVHLDTYNEQFF
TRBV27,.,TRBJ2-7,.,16,TGTGCCAGCAGTCCACTCCCCGCGGTTAGTTCCCACGAGCAGTACTTC,CASSPLPAVSSHEQYF
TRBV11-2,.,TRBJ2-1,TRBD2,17,TGTGCCAGCAGCCCGACGACTAGCGGGCTTTTTTTCAATGAGCAGTTCTTC,CASSPTTSGLFFNEQFF
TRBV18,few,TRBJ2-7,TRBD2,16,TGTGCCAGCTCACCAGGCCGGACTAGCGGGAGATACGAGCAGTACTTC,CASSPGRTSGRYEQYF
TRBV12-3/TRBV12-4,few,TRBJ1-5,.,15,TGTGCCAGCAGTTGGTCCGGGGGCGTAGATCAGCCCCAGCATTTT,CASSWSGGVDQPQHF
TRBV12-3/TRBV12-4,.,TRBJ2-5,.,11,TGTGCCAGCAAAAAAGAAGAGACCCAGTACTTC,CASKKEETQYF
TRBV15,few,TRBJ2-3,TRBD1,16,TGTGCCACCAGCAGAGGCCGGACAGGGTCGGCAGATACGCAGTATTTT,CATSRGRTGSADTQYF